This section outlines one T cell receptor beta chain sequence together with its context. Its antigen is as yet unknown. The data were obtained in a study of identifying expanded T cells in peripheral blood. Profiled with immunoSEQ multiplex PCR; TCRdb holds only in-frame clones, not every one. The repertoire includes about 91,000 clones, roughly 88% of them detected once, and 3% to 4% sits in the top ten. The study, taken as a whole, reports: Over about two and four weeks, about 15 and 19 clones changed, versus approximately 1.1 between replicates.

This receptor was taken from a person between 18 and 70 years old in good health. The sequenced material came from blood.

CDR3 sequence (DNA): TGCGCCAGCAGTACAAATGGACAGGGTAATGAAAAACTGTTTTTT. Translating gives CASSTNGQGNEKLFF. The chain employs TRBV10-2 and TRBJ1-4, with 8 nucleotides matching TRBD1. In germline, CDR1 is WSHSY, CDR2 SAAADI. The CDR3 is 15 amino acids. V was pared by 5 bases and J by 4 bases, with 6 bases of the junction left unmatched.